A single sample is the source of the 22 T cell receptor beta chains below, sequenced in a study of shared clonotypes between healthy human individuals. This table comes from immunoSEQ multiplex PCR, and its TCRdb copy is limited to in-frame clones, with some not included. The table shows around 980,000 clones, with approximately 80% occurring only once. Sequenced sample: memory CD4+ T cells from PBMCs. The subset here: CD45RA-negative fraction. All receptors derive from a man between 18 and 35 years old in good health. Some clones in this sample may be carry-over from other donors' samples.

Comments on this clone: At one end the junction does not follow the germline gene, possibly because of a read error. The J gene is TRBJ2-7, the V gene TRBV6-1; 7 positions match TRBD1. The CDR3 runs 11 residues. From germline, CDR1 is MNHNS and CDR2 SASEGT. CDR3 sequence reads: CASSRSGQHHF. CDR3 nucleotides: TGTGCCAGCAGCCGCTCGGGACAGCACCACTTC.

The V and J genes are TRBV7-3 and TRBJ2-1, with 8 nucleotides matching TRBD2. The germline gives CDR1 SGHTA, CDR2 FQGTGA. The CDR3 has 16 residues. Trimming at V came to 2 bases and at J to 3 bases, leaving 6 bases not matched to a gene. The CDR3 loop reads CASSLSRTSGYNEQFF. In DNA, the CDR3 is TGTGCCAGCAGCTTATCGCGAACTAGCGGCTACAATGAGCAGTTCTTC.

The V call is TRBV30, the J call TRBJ1-2; D remains unclear. From germline, CDR1 is GTSNPN and CDR2 SVGIG (reference sequence). Trimming took off 3 bases at V and 5 bases at J, with 13 bases between the two ends. The CDR3 extends over 13 amino acids. CDR3 coding DNA: TGTGCCTGGAGCACCGACGTACCTTATGGCTACACCTTC. Its translation is CAWSTDVPYGYTF.

The chain couples TRBV7-8 to TRBJ2-7; no definite D call. The germline V gene has CDR1 SGHVS and CDR2 FQNEAQ. Trimming removed 0 bases from V and 6 bases from J, with 9 bases in between. The CDR3 has 13 residues. DNA of the CDR3: TGTGCCAGCAGCTTAGCGCATCTCCGCGAGCAGTACTTC. Residues: CASSLAHLREQYF.

The chain is built from TRBV11-2 and TRBJ1-3; no clear D. Germline V gene data show CDR1 as SGHAT and CDR2 as FQNNGV. V shed 5 bases and J shed 4 bases, with 18 bases lying between them. This CDR3 is built from 16 residues. CDR3 nucleotides: TGTGCCAGCAGCCCTTTCAGTAGGGCGAGGGGAAACACCATATATTTT. Protein sequence: CASSPFSRARGNTIYF.

The chain is built from TRBV18 and TRBJ1-2; D call uncertain. In germline, CDR1 is KGHSH, CDR2 LQKENI. The V end lost 6 bases, the J end lost 6 bases, and 14 bases lay between the germline ends. The CDR3 is made up of 13 amino acids. CDR3 DNA: TGTGCCAGCTCGCCTAACCCTGAGGATGGCTACACCTTC. Translated, it gives CASSPNPEDGYTF.

The chain uses TRBV6-1 and TRBJ1-4, with unresolved D. The V end was cut by 2 bases, the J end by 7 bases, with 5 bases between. The CDR3 covers 12 residues. The germline V gene has CDR1 MNHNS and CDR2 SASEGT. CDR3 DNA sequence: TGTGCCAGCAGTGAATGGGGTGAAAAACTGTTTTTT. Translated: CASSEWGEKLFF.

V usage is TRBV4-3 and J usage is TRBJ2-1; 10 bases are a match to TRBD2. This CDR3 spans 17 amino acids. With V trimmed by 1 base and J by 2 bases, 5 bases remained unmatched. The germline V gene has CDR1 LGHNA and CDR2 YSLEER. The CDR3 coding sequence is TGCGCCAGCAGCCAAGGGAGCAGCGGGAGGGCCTACAATGAGCAGTTCTTC. It translates to CASSQGSSGRAYNEQFF.

This clone was seen a few times. The V call is TRBV6-5, the J call TRBJ2-5; D may correspond to TRBD1 or TRBD2 (5 bases each). Deletions cut 5 bases from V and 9 bases from J, with 13 bases between. The CDR3 covers 12 residues. Germline lookup yields CDR1 MNHEY and CDR2 SVGAGI. The CDR3 here is CASSASGTAQYF. The CDR3, as DNA: TGTGCCAGCAGTGCATCGGGGACGGCCCAGTACTTC.

The V gene is TRBV5-1, the J gene TRBJ2-2; no firm D call. Germline CDR1 SGHRS, CDR2 YFSETQ. V shed 1 base and J shed 2 bases, with 9 bases lying between them. This CDR3 comprises 15 residues. CDR3 protein: CASSLRLQNTGELFF. The CDR3 nucleotides read TGCGCCAGCAGCTTGCGCCTACAAAACACCGGGGAGCTGTTTTTT.

The chain carries TRBV7-3 and TRBJ2-1; D is tentatively TRBD1 or TRBD2 (5 bases each). V lost 2 bases and J lost 5, with 22 bases in between. This CDR3 comprises 18 residues. Germline CDR1 and CDR2: SGHTA and FQGTGA. The CDR3 nucleotides read TGTGCCAGCAGCTTAGGGCCGTGGGTTTTTGGGACCGACAATGAGCAGTTCTTC. Its protein product is CASSLGPWVFGTDNEQFF. The full variable domain, rest sourced from reference TRBV7-3 and TRBJ2-1, is GAGVSQTPSNKVTEKGKYVELRCDPISGHTALYWYRQSLGQGPEFLIYFQGTGAADDSGLPNDRFFAVRPEGSVSTLKIQRTERGDSAVYLCASSLGPWVFGTDNEQFFGPGTRLTVL.

This chain uses TRBV9 with TRBJ2-7; a possible D gene is TRBD1 (5 bases). The germline V gene has CDR1 SGDLS and CDR2 YYNGEE. The CDR3 extends over 14 amino acids. The germline V and J ends were trimmed by 0 bases and 7 bases, with 14 bases remaining between them. The CDR3 protein is CASSVASRVGEQYF. The CDR3 DNA follows: TGTGCCAGCAGCGTAGCTTCCAGGGTGGGGGAGCAGTACTTC.

This clone has just one count. The chain uses TRBV28 and TRBJ1-4; 7 bases match TRBD1. The trim removed 5 bases at V and 8 bases at J, leaving 5 bases unmatched. The length of the CDR3 is 13 residues. Looked up from germline, CDR1 is MDHEN and CDR2 is SYDVKM. This chain's CDR3 is CASSGQAAEKLFF. The CDR3 DNA reads TGTGCCAGCAGTGGACAGGCGGCCGAAAAACTGTTTTTT.

The rearrangement links TRBV7-9 to TRBJ1-4, with D perhaps matching TRBD1 (5 bases). The CDR3 length is 15 residues. The germline gives CDR1 SEHNR, CDR2 FQNEAQ (reference sequence). The V gene lost 5 bases and the J gene lost 10 bases, with 20 bases spanning the gap. DNA of the CDR3: TGTGCCAGCAGCCTCCAGGGAGTGGTTGGAGGAAAACTGTTTTTT. Protein: CASSLQGVVGGKLFF.

A remark on this clone: The identical CDR3 is also encoded by other nucleotide sequences in the sample. This chain uses TRBV7-3 with TRBJ2-7; no clear D. In germline, CDR1 is SGHTA, CDR2 FQGTGA. The CDR3 totals 14 residues. Trimming removed 5 bases from V and 2 bases from J, with 13 bases in between. CDR3 in amino acids: CASSPTGGAYEQYF. The CDR3 DNA reads as TGTGCCAGCAGCCCGACTGGCGGCGCCTACGAGCAGTACTTC.

The sample holds one count of this clone. The rearrangement uses TRBV4-3 and TRBJ2-5, with D unresolved. Germline V gene lookup returns CDR1 LGHNA and CDR2 YSLEER. V was pared by 2 bases and J by 4 bases, with 11 bases between. This CDR3 has 14 residues. CDR3 DNA: TGCGCCAGCAGCCAACGGACCGCCCGAGAGACCCAGTACTTC. It yields the protein CASSQRTARETQYF.

The chain recombines TRBV7-3 with TRBJ2-7, with 7 bases aligning to TRBD2. The CDR3 has 15 residues. CDR1 SGHTA and CDR2 FQGTGA come from the germline V gene. The J segment lost 4 bases and the V segment lost 5 bases, leaving 11 bases of the junction unmatched. Here the CDR3 DNA reads TGTGCCAGCAGCCTCGCCGGAACGGGAGGATACGAGCAGTACTTC. Its translation: CASSLAGTGGYEQYF.

The V gene is TRBV5-1, the J gene TRBJ2-1; the D gene is possibly TRBD1 (7 bases). Trimming left V 0 bases short and J 10 bases short, with 17 bases between. The V gene's germline CDR1 is SGHRS and CDR2 YFSETQ. This CDR3 comprises 15 residues. The CDR3 loop is CASSLEGTAGGEQFF. CDR3 in DNA: TGCGCCAGCAGCTTGGAGGGGACAGCGGGTGGAGAGCAGTTCTTC.

The V gene is TRBV7-3, the J gene TRBJ2-2, with TRBD1 as a possible D gene (6 bases). V lost 5 bases, J lost 2 bases, and 15 bases lay in between. The CDR3 length is 16 residues. CDR1 and CDR2 from the germline V gene are SGHTA and FQGTGA. The CDR3 sequence: CASSLFGGVNTGELFF. The DNA for the CDR3 is TGTGCCAGCAGCCTCTTTGGGGGCGTTAACACCGGGGAGCTGTTTTTT.

On this clone itself: A much larger clone sits a single nucleotide away, making a read error possible. Other nucleotide sequences in the sample specify the same CDR3. The J gene is TRBJ2-7, the V gene TRBV18, with TRBD2 matching over 11 bases. With V trimmed by 3 bases and J by 3 bases, 1 base remained unmatched. CDR3 length: 14 residues. Germline lookup yields CDR1 KGHSH and CDR2 LQKENI. This CDR3 is CASSPGTSGYEQYF. For the CDR3, the DNA is TGTGCCAGCTCACCCGGGACTAGCGGCTACGAGCAGTACTTC.

Comment on this clone: Being one base from a much bigger clone, this may be a read error. Other nucleotide sequences in the sample specify the same CDR3. The chain links TRBV6-6 to TRBJ2-7; no clear D gene. V was cut by 4 bases and J by 2 bases, with 6 bases left in between. Germline V gene lookup returns CDR1 MNHNY and CDR2 SVGAGI (reference sequence). CDR3 length equals 12 residues. This CDR3 reads CASSLGTYEQYF. The CDR3 DNA follows: TGTGCCAGCAGTTTGGGGACCTACGAGCAGTACTTC.

This sequence joins TRBV2 and TRBJ1-2; TRBD1 might be the D (6 bases). The CDR3 spans 15 residues. The V end lost 5 bases, the J end lost 8 bases, and 21 bases lay between the germline ends. From germline, CDR1 is SNHLY and CDR2 FYNNEI. The chain's CDR3 is CASSLSSRGAGGYTF. The CDR3 coding sequence is TGTGCCAGCAGTCTGTCAAGCCGGGGGGCGGGCGGCTACACCTTC. Based on the CDR3 plus reference TRBV2 and TRBJ1-2, the full variable domain is EPEVTQTPSHQVTQMGQEVILRCVPISNHLYFYWYRQILGQKVEFLVSFYNNEISEKSEIFDDQFSVERPDGSNFTLKIRSTKLEDSAMYFCASSLSSRGAGGYTFGSGTRLTVV.